This note documents a single TCR beta chain sequence. Its antigen remains unknown. This sample was included in a study of T cell repertoires in cytomegalovirus infection. Study background: Carrying CMV and the relevant HLA type showed in public TCR beta signatures.

TCRdb independently ran MiXCR on the reads; one entry per CDR3 protein. The repertoire holds roughly 990,000 distinct CDR3 sequences, with 31% as singletons. The CDR3 covers 14 residues. V lost 5 bases and J lost 6; bases outside the gene matches: 5. In germline, CDR1 is MNHEY, CDR2 SMNVEV (reference sequence). The sample was cultured CD8+ T cells from PBMCs, taken from culture after CMV antigen stimulation. V gene TRBV27 combines with J gene TRBJ2-4; 9 bases are a match to TRBD1. This clonotype was sampled from a human donor in good health (CMV status not recorded). Some clones in this sample may be carry-over from other donors' samples. The CDR3 region has the DNA TGTGCCAGCAGTATACAGGGGGCTGGAAACATTCAGTACTTC. Amino acids: CASSIQGAGNIQYF.